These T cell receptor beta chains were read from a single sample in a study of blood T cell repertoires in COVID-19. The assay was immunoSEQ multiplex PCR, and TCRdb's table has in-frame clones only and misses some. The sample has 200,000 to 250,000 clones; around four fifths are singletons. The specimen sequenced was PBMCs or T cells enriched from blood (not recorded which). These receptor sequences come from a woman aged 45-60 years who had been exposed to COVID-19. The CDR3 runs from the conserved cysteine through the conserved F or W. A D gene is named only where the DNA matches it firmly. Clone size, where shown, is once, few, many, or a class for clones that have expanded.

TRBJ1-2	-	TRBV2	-	TGTGCCAGCACGGTGGAGGGTTATGGCTACACCTTC	CASTVEGYGYTF
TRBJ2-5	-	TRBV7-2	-	TGTGCCAGCAGCTGGCGGGCCGGCCAAGAGACCCAGTACTTC	CASSWRAGQETQYF
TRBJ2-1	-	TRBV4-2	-	TGTGCCAGCAGCCAATCCGCTGGGGGGGGCTTTAGCAATGAGCAGTTCTTC	CASSQSAGGGFSNEQFF
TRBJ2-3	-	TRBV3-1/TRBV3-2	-	TGTGCCAGCAGCCAAGAACCCCCTCCCCGAGGGGGTATAACAGATACGCAGTATTTT	CASSQEPPPRGGITDTQYF
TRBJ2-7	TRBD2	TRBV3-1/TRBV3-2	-	TGTGCCAGCAGCCGACTAGCGGGGGCCTACGAGCAGTACTTC	CASSRLAGAYEQYF
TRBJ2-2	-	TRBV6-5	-	TGTGCCAGCAGTTACTCAACAGGGGGGGTCGGGGAGCTGTTTTTT	CASSYSTGGVGELFF
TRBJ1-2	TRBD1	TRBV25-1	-	TGTGCCAGCAGTGAATACTCCCCAGGGGGCAGCGGCTACACCTTC	CASSEYSPGGSGYTF
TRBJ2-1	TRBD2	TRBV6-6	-	TGTGCCAGCAGTTTCGCTGGGGAGGGGAATGAGCAGTTCTTC	CASSFAGEGNEQFF
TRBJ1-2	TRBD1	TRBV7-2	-	TGTGCCAGCAGCCTACGACAGGGGGCATTAGCGAAGGGTGGCTACACCTTC	CASSLRQGALAKGGYTF
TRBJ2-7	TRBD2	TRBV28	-	TGTGCCAGCAGTCTCCCCCAGCGGGGCCTTTACGAGCAGTACTTC	CASSLPQRGLYEQYF
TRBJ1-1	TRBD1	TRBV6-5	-	TGTGCCAGCAGGACAGGGGACATGAACACTGAAGCTTTCTTT	CASRTGDMNTEAFF
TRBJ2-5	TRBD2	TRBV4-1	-	TGCGCCAGCAGCCCTTCGACTAGCGGGGGCCACGAGACCCAGTACTTC	CASSPSTSGGHETQYF
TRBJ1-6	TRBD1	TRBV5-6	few	TGTGCCAGCAGCCGCCGGGACAGGGATAATTCACCCCTCCACTTT	CASSRRDRDNSPLHF
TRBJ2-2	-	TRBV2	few	TGTGCCAGCTCATCTAGCATGTTTTCCGGGGAGCTGTTTTTT	CASSSSMFSGELFF
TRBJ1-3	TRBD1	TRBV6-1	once	TGTGCCAGCAGTGAACAGGGGGCTGGAAACACCATATATTTT	CASSEQGAGNTIYF
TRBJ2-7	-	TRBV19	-	TGTGCCAGTACCAGGAGGGACAGTGACGAGCAGTACTTC	CASTRRDSDEQYF
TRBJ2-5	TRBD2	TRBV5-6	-	TGTGCCAGCAGCTCCCTGCCCCCCCGGGGGGTCCAAGAGACCCAGTACTTC	CASSSLPPRGVQETQYF
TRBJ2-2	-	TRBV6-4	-	TGTGCCAGCAGTGCCGAAGACAGCACCGGGGAGCTGTTTTTT	CASSAEDSTGELFF
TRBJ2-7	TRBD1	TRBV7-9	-	TGTGCCAGCAGCGCACCCCGGGACAGGGGGTTGAGGTACTTC	CASSAPRDRGLRYF
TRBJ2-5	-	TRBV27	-	TGTGCCAGCAGTCCCCGAAGGCCAACGGGCCAAGAGACCCAGTACTTC	CASSPRRPTGQETQYF
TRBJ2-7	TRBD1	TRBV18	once	TGTGCCAGCTCACCGGGACAGAGAGACTACGAGCAGTACTTC	CASSPGQRDYEQYF
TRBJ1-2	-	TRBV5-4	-	TGTGCCAGCAGTGGTGGTTTCGGTTCCCACACCTTC	CASSGGFGSHTF
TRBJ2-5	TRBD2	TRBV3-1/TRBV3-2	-	TGTGCCAGCAGCCAAGAGGAACTAGCGGGGGGGCCGGCAGTCGGGTCGCGAGAGACCCAGTACTTC	CASSQEELAGGPAVGSRETQYF
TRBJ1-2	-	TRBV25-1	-	TGTGCCAGCAGTACTTCATCCGGGACAAATGGCTACACCTTC	CASSTSSGTNGYTF
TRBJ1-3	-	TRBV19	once	TGTGCCAGTAGTACGTCCGGGACACAGAGCTCTGGAAACACCATATATTTT	CASSTSGTQSSGNTIYF
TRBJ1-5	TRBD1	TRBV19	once	TGTGCCAGTAGTAGAGGACAGGGATCGGGCAATCAGCCCCAGCATTTT	CASSRGQGSGNQPQHF
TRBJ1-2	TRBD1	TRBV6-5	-	TGTGCCAGCAATGCACAGGGGGCGAATGGCTACACCTTC	CASNAQGANGYTF
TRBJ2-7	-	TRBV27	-	TGTGCCAGCAGTTCCGACCATGGTACTGGGCTCGAGCAGTACTTC	CASSSDHGTGLEQYF
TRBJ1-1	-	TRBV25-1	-	TGTGCCAGCAGTCGCCGGAGGGGCACTGAAGCTTTCTTT	CASSRRRGTEAFF
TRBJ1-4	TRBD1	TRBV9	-	TGTGCCAGCAGCGTAGGGGACAGGACTTCAAATGAAAAACTGTTTTTT	CASSVGDRTSNEKLFF
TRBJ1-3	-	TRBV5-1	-	TGCGCCAGCAGCTTGGCCAGGGCCGCGGGAAACACCATATATTTT	CASSLARAAGNTIYF
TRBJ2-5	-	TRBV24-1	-	TGTGCCACCAGTGACTTAATAGGGGGGGCAGAGACCCAGTACTTC	CATSDLIGGAETQYF
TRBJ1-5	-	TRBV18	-	TGTGCCAGCTCACCACGGGGGCTGGGGGACAATCAGCCCCAGCATTTT	CASSPRGLGDNQPQHF
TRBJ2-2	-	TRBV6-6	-	TGTGCCAGCAGTTACCTGGGGGGATGGAACACCGGGGAGCTGTTTTTT	CASSYLGGWNTGELFF
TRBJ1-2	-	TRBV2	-	TGTGCCACTTCGGAGAGGGTACACTATGGCTACACCTTC	CATSERVHYGYTF
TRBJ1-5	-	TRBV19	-	TGTGCCAGTAGTACCGAACAGAGGGTCCAGCCCCAGCATTTT	CASSTEQRVQPQHF
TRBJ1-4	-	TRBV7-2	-	TGTGCCAGCAGCTTAGCAGGCAGGCCTCTCTTTTTT	CASSLAGRPLFF
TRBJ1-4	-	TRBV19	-	TGTGCCAGTAGTGAGGGGAGGCTTGGCGGTGAAAAACTGTTTTTT	CASSEGRLGGEKLFF
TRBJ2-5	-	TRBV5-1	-	TGCGCCAGCCGACGGGAGATACAAGAGACCCAGTACTTC	CASRREIQETQYF
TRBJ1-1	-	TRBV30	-	TGTGCCTGGGAGGACACCTCCGAAGCTTTCTTT	CAWEDTSEAFF
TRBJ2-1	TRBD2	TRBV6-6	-	TGTGCCAGCAGTTCGAGTCGGGGGGGAGGTGAGCAGTTCTTC	CASSSSRGGGEQFF
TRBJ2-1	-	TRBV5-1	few	TGCGCCAGCAGCTTAGCGCCGGGGGAGCAGTTCTTC	CASSLAPGEQFF
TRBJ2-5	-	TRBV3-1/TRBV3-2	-	TGTGCCAGCAGCCAAGACATCCGGGGTGGACAAGAGACCCAGTACTTC	CASSQDIRGGQETQYF
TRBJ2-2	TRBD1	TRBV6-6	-	TGTGCCAGCGTTACAGGGGGACGGACCGGGGAGCTGTTTTTT	CASVTGGRTGELFF
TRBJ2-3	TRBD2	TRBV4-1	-	TGCGCCAGCAGCCAAGATAAACTAGCGGTTACAGATACGCAGTATTTT	CASSQDKLAVTDTQYF
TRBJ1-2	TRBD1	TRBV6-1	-	TGTGCCAGCAGACCTACAGGGGAACGGGGCTACACCTTC	CASRPTGERGYTF
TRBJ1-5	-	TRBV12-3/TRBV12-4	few	TGTGCCAGCAGAACAGGGACGGGTCAGCCCCAGCATTTT	CASRTGTGQPQHF
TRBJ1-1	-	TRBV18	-	TGTGCCAGCTCACCGGCAGTTTACATGAACACTGAAGCTTTCTTT	CASSPAVYMNTEAFF
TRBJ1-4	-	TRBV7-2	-	TGTGCCAGCAGCTTAGAACAGTTTAATGAAAAACTGTTTTTT	CASSLEQFNEKLFF
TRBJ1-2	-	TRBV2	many	TGTGCCAGCAGTGAAAATGCCGGGAGTTACTATGGCTACACCTTC	CASSENAGSYYGYTF